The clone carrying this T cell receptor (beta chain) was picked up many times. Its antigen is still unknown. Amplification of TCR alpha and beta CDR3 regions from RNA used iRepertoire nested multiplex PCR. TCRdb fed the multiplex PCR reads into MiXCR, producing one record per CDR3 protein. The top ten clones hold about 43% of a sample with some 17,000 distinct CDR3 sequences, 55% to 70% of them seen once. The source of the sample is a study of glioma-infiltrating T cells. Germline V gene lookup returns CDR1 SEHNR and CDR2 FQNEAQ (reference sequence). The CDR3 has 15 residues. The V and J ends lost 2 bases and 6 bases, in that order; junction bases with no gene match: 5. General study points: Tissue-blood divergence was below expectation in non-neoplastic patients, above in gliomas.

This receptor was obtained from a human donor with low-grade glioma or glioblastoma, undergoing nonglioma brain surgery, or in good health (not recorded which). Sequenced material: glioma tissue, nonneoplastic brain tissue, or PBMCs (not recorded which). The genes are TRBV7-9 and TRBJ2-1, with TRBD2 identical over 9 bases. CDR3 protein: CASSLSSGGINEQFF. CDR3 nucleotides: TGTGCCAGCAGCTTAAGTAGCGGGGGAATCAATGAGCAGTTCTTC.